The next 24 T cell receptor beta chains were all read from a single sample in a study of blood T cell repertoires in COVID-19. The assay was immunoSEQ multiplex PCR, and TCRdb's table has in-frame clones only and misses some. The table lists approximately 490,000 clones, roughly 90% of them singletons. The specimen sequenced was PBMCs or T cells enriched from blood (not recorded which). Source of these receptors: a woman in her late teens or twenties who had recovered from COVID-19.

The rearrangement uses TRBV30 and TRBJ2-4; D is possibly TRBD1 (6 bases). In germline, CDR1 is GTSNPN, CDR2 SVGIG (reference sequence). V lost 7 bases and J lost 3, with 16 bases in between. This CDR3 spans 14 amino acids. CDR3 loop: CAFLGGSGKNIQYF. The CDR3 DNA follows: TGTGCCTTCTTAGGGGGTTCTGGCAAAAACATTCAGTACTTC. The whole variable domain, filled in from reference TRBV30 and TRBJ2-4, reads SQTIHQWPATLVQPVGSPLSLECTVEGTSNPNLYWYRQAAGRGLQLLFYSVGIGQISSEVPQNLSASRPQDRQFILSSKKLLLSDSGFYLCAFLGGSGKNIQYFGAGTRLSVL.

The chain employs TRBV5-1 and TRBJ2-2; 9 bases match TRBD2. V was clipped by 3 bases and J by 9 bases; unmatched bases: 9. From germline, CDR1 is SGHRS and CDR2 YFSETQ. The CDR3 has 15 amino acids. For the CDR3, the DNA is TGCGCCAGCAGCTCCGCGGGGGGGCAGACCCGGGAGCTGTTTTTT. Translating it yields CASSSAGGQTRELFF.

The chain has TRBV3-1 (or the pseudogene TRBV3-2) and TRBJ2-2; a weak D match, TRBD1 (6 bases). V lost 5 bases and J 2 bases, leaving 18 bases between the germline ends. The CDR3 spans 17 residues. In germline, CDR1 is LGHDT, CDR2 YNNKEL (reference sequence). For the CDR3, the DNA is TGTGCCAGCAGCTCATCCATCGGGACACAAAACACCGGGGAGCTGTTTTTT. It translates to CASSSSIGTQNTGELFF.

V gene TRBV6-5 combines with J gene TRBJ1-2; 10 bases line up with TRBD1. Unmatched junction bases numbered 12, after V lost 4 bases and J lost 7 bases. The CDR3 loop spans 16 amino acids. The germline gives CDR1 MNHEY, CDR2 SVGAGI. In DNA, the CDR3 is TGTGCCAGCAGTTGGGACAGGGGTTGGGATTTGGGTGGCTACACCTTC. It codes for CASSWDRGWDLGGYTF.

The rearrangement joins TRBV5-4 to TRBJ2-5, with 7 bases fitting TRBD1. In germline, CDR1 is SGHNT, CDR2 YYREEE (reference sequence). After removal of 0 bases from V and 5 bases from J, the junction contained 1 base not matched to a gene. CDR3 length equals 13 residues. The CDR3 region has the DNA TGTGCCAGCAGCTTGGGACAGGGCGAGACCCAGTACTTC. Protein: CASSLGQGETQYF.

The V and J genes are TRBV24-1 and TRBJ2-3; TRBD1 matches 8 bases. The germline gives CDR1 KGHDR, CDR2 SFDVKD. J lost 8 bases, V lost 3 bases, and 6 bases had no gene match. The CDR3 is 14 residues long. For the CDR3, the DNA is TGTGCCACCAGTGATGACAGGGGCACGGGTACGCAGTATTTT. Translation: CATSDDRGTGTQYF.

The chain is built from TRBV3-1 (or the pseudogene TRBV3-2) and TRBJ1-3; unclear D gene. There are 14 residues in the CDR3. In germline, CDR1 is LGHDT, CDR2 YNNKEL (reference sequence). V was cut by 6 bases and J by 4 bases, with 13 bases left in between. CDR3 in DNA: TGTGCCAGCAGATCAGGTGTTCAAGGAAACACCATATATTTT. This gives the protein CASRSGVQGNTIYF.

This chain uses TRBV12-5 with TRBJ1-3, with D hard to call. The CDR3 loop spans 17 amino acids. Trimming stripped 1 base from V and 0 bases from J, with 13 bases between. The germline V gene has CDR1 LGHNT and CDR2 FRNRAP. The CDR3 spells CASGLGYGAPSGNTIYF. In DNA, the CDR3 is TGTGCTAGTGGTTTGGGGTACGGTGCTCCCTCTGGAAACACCATATATTTT.

The V call is TRBV3-1 (or the pseudogene TRBV3-2), the J call TRBJ1-5; D is unclear. Germline CDR1 and CDR2: LGHDT and YNNKEL (reference sequence). The V end was cut by 4 bases, the J end by 6 bases, with 10 bases between. The length of the CDR3 is 13 residues. The CDR3, as DNA: TGTGCCAGCAGCCCGGAGGGAAGTCAGCCCCAGCATTTT. Its translation: CASSPEGSQPQHF.

The V gene is TRBV5-4, the J gene TRBJ1-5; D gene uncertain. The CDR3 totals 12 residues. The germline V and J ends were trimmed by 5 bases and 3 bases, with 6 bases remaining between them. The germline gives CDR1 SGHNT, CDR2 YYREEE (reference sequence). CDR3: CASSLNNQPQHF. The CDR3 bases are TGTGCCAGCAGTCTTAACAATCAGCCCCAGCATTTT.

V gene TRBV7-9 combines with J gene TRBJ2-3; perhaps TRBD1 as D (5 bases). The CDR3 has 17 residues. V lost 5 bases to trimming and J lost 0 bases, with 18 bases between them. CDR1 is SEHNR and CDR2 is FQNEAQ in the germline V gene (reference sequence). The CDR3 here is CASSPDSRIPSTDTQYF. The CDR3 DNA is TGTGCCAGCAGCCCAGACAGCCGGATACCTAGCACAGATACGCAGTATTTT.

The V and J genes are TRBV3-1 (or the pseudogene TRBV3-2) and TRBJ1-2; D ambiguous. CDR3 length: 13 amino acids. Trimming left V 4 bases short and J 8 bases short, with 14 bases between. The germline V gene encodes CDR1 LGHDT and CDR2 YNNKEL (reference sequence). Here the CDR3 reads CASSRPEVRGYTF. In DNA form, the CDR3 reads TGTGCCAGCAGCCGCCCAGAGGTGAGGGGCTACACCTTC.

The rearrangement links TRBV19 to TRBJ1-5; 9 bases fit TRBD1. The J segment lost 6 bases and the V segment lost 3 bases, leaving 12 bases of the junction unmatched. This CDR3 is 17 amino acids long. Germline loops: CDR1 LNHDA, CDR2 SQIVND (reference sequence). CDR3 coding DNA: TGTGCCAGTAGTATCAGTTTGGGACAGGGCCTGGGTCAGCCCCAGCATTTT. Translating it yields CASSISLGQGLGQPQHF.

This clone was seen just once. This same CDR3 is encoded by further DNA sequences in the sample. The CDR3, as DNA: TGTGCCAGCTCACCACCGTTACGGACTGAAGCTTTCTTT. It translates to CASSPPLRTEAFF. The chain combines TRBV18 with TRBJ1-1, with D unresolved. From germline, CDR1 is KGHSH and CDR2 LQKENI. The germline V and J ends were trimmed by 0 bases and 5 bases, with 7 bases remaining between them. This CDR3 is 13 amino acids long.

This clone occurred a few times. The J gene is TRBJ1-2, the V gene TRBV2; TRBD1 matches 8 bases. The ends lost 7 bases at V and 3 bases at J; junction bases unmatched: 7. The CDR3 runs to 14 residues. Germline CDR1 reads SNHLY; CDR2 reads FYNNEI. The CDR3 loop reads CASTGDRLYYGYTF. For the CDR3, the DNA is TGTGCCAGCACCGGGGACAGGTTATACTATGGCTACACCTTC.

The chain is built from TRBV10-2 and TRBJ2-6; D perhaps matches TRBD1 (5 bases). V was cut by 10 bases and J by 4 bases, with 11 bases left in between. The germline V gene encodes CDR1 WSHSY and CDR2 SAAADI. This CDR3 region has 13 residues. CDR3 protein: CAIQGSGANVLTF. In nucleotides, the CDR3 is TGCGCCATCCAGGGATCCGGGGCCAACGTCCTGACTTTC.

The gene calls are TRBV19 and TRBJ2-3, with TRBD2 matching over 8 bases. The CDR3 is 15 amino acids. Germline V CDR1 and CDR2: LNHDA, SQIVND (reference sequence). The V gene end was trimmed by 4 bases and the J gene end by 1 base; junction bases not matched to a gene: 4. CDR3 in DNA: TGTGCCAGTAGTAATGGGCGGGGGGGCACAGATACGCAGTATTTT. It encodes CASSNGRGGTDTQYF.

V and J are TRBV2 and TRBJ2-3, with 12 bases matching TRBD2. After removal of 5 bases from V and 4 bases from J, the junction contained 7 bases not matched to a gene. The germline gives CDR1 SNHLY, CDR2 FYNNEI. This CDR3 contains 16 residues. CDR3 in amino acids: CASSPTSGGWSDTQYF. CDR3 DNA: TGTGCCAGCAGTCCCACTAGCGGGGGGTGGTCAGATACGCAGTATTTT.

The V gene is TRBV23-1, the J gene TRBJ1-5; TRBD1 is a possible D gene (6 bases). TRBV23-1 is labeled an ORF, and its function is uncertain. The CDR3 consists of 17 residues. V dropped 9 bases and J dropped 0 bases, with 21 bases sitting between them. CDR3 DNA: TGCGCCAGAAAATCCTGGACAGCGAGACTTAGCAATCAGCCCCAGCATTTT. Protein: CARKSWTARLSNQPQHF.

This sequence joins TRBV12-3 or TRBV12-4 and TRBJ2-1, with 10 bases that match TRBD2. This CDR3 contains 13 residues. V lost 2 bases to trimming and J lost 8 bases; unmatched junction nucleotides: 0. The CDR3 nucleotides are TGTGCCAGCAGTTTACTAGCGGGGGATGAGCAGTTCTTC. Its protein product is CASSLLAGDEQFF.

This rearrangement joins TRBV24-1 to TRBJ2-3, with 10 bases matching TRBD2. Trimming took 4 bases from V and 3 from J; bases not matched to a gene: 9. The germline V gene has CDR1 KGHDR and CDR2 SFDVKD. This CDR3 is built from 17 residues. Here the CDR3 reads CATSDRSGGALTDTQYF. The DNA for the CDR3 is TGTGCCACCAGTGACCGGAGCGGGGGGGCCTTAACAGATACGCAGTATTTT.

J is TRBJ1-4 and V is TRBV28; the D gene is possibly TRBD1 (5 bases). V lost 7 bases and J 8 bases, leaving 17 bases between the germline ends. The germline V gene encodes CDR1 MDHEN and CDR2 SYDVKM. The CDR3 sequence is 14 residues long. Here the CDR3 DNA reads TGTGCCAGCATGGTTAGGGGCGCCGGGGAAAAACTGTTTTTT. Protein product: CASMVRGAGEKLFF. Full variable domain (missing parts from reference TRBV28 and TRBJ1-4): DVKVTQSSRYLVKRTGEKVFLECVQDMDHENMFWYRQDPGLGLRLIYFSYDVKMKEKGDIPEGYSVSREKKERFSLILESASTNQTSMYLCASMVRGAGEKLFFGSGTQLSVL.

This chain joins TRBV10-1 and TRBJ1-5; TRBD1 is a possible D gene (5 bases). Deletions cut 7 bases from V and 7 bases from J, with 29 bases between. The CDR3 is 18 amino acids. Germline V gene sequence: CDR1 WNHNN, CDR2 SYGVQD (reference sequence). The CDR3 region is CASIPIAGPPKAGQPQHF. CDR3 sequence (DNA): TGCGCCAGCATTCCAATAGCCGGGCCGCCCAAGGCAGGGCAGCCCCAGCATTTT.

The chain combines TRBV6-5 with TRBJ1-5; 7 positions match TRBD1. V lost 7 bases, J lost 4 bases, and 10 bases stayed unmatched. CDR1 MNHEY and CDR2 SVGAGI come from the germline V gene. The CDR3 covers 15 residues. CDR3 coding DNA: TGTGCCAGCATTCCTGACAGGGAGAGAAATCAGCCCCAGCATTTT. Translated: CASIPDRERNQPQHF.